These 4 T cell receptor beta chains were all obtained from the same sample, sequenced in a study of blood T cell repertoires in COVID-19. The data were produced by immunoSEQ multiplex PCR, yet TCRdb's version contains in-frame clones alone and is incomplete. The sample lists 20,000 to 25,000 clones; around three quarters were seen once. The sample comprised peripheral blood. These TCRs come from a man aged 55 to 70 with active COVID-19.

This clone occurred once. The chain employs TRBV3-1 (or the pseudogene TRBV3-2) and TRBJ2-5, with unresolved D. CDR1 and CDR2 (germline): LGHDT, YNNKEL (reference sequence). The CDR3 sequence is 15 residues long. Trimming took off 0 bases at V and 1 base at J, with 9 bases between the two ends. The CDR3 DNA sequence: TGTGCCAGCAGCCAAGAATTGCGGAGCCAAGAGACCCAGTACTTC. Translating gives CASSQELRSQETQYF.

The chain joins TRBV19 to TRBJ2-5; 11 bases are shared with TRBD1. The germline V gene has CDR1 LNHDA and CDR2 SQIVND (reference sequence). After removal of 6 bases from V and 4 bases from J, the junction contained 7 bases not matched to a gene. The CDR3 consists of 15 residues. CDR3 residues: CASRPSGQGGETQYF. The CDR3 DNA reads as TGTGCCAGTAGACCATCGGGACAGGGGGGAGAGACCCAGTACTTC.

The chain joins TRBV2 to TRBJ2-1, with TRBD1 matching over 8 bases. The V segment lost 8 bases and the J segment 5 bases; nucleotides outside the gene matches: 11. This CDR3 comprises 15 residues. CDR1 and CDR2 (germline): SNHLY, FYNNEI. DNA of the CDR3: TGTGCCAGCGAACCCCGGGACAGGCTAAACAATGAGCAGTTCTTC. Translation: CASEPRDRLNNEQFF.

The chain joins TRBV5-1 to TRBJ1-1, with D possibly TRBD1 on 6 matching bases. The germline V gene has CDR1 SGHRS and CDR2 YFSETQ. The germline V and J ends were trimmed by 3 bases and 1 base, with 10 bases remaining between them. The CDR3 covers 14 residues. CDR3 sequence: CASSWGTQNTEAFF. The CDR3 nucleotides are TGCGCCAGCAGCTGGGGGACACAGAACACTGAAGCTTTCTTT.